What follows are 24 T cell receptor beta chains derived from one specimen sequenced in a study of T cell responses to AZD1222 COVID-19 vaccine. Assay used: immunoSEQ multiplex PCR; TCRdb lists only in-frame clones, some missing. Seen here are tens of thousands of clones, 85% to 95% observed once, and the top ten hold around a tenth. Sequences were derived from peripheral blood, sampled 28 days after the second AZD1222 dose. The receptors shown here come from an adult who received the AZD1222 COVID-19 vaccine.

The chain couples TRBV27 to TRBJ1-5, with D unresolved. This CDR3 comprises 12 residues. CDR1 is MNHEY, CDR2 SMNVEV, per germline (reference sequence). The V end was cut by 2 bases, the J end by 9 bases, with 8 bases between. CDR3 region: CASSLPFGPQHF. Written as DNA, the CDR3 is TGTGCCAGCAGTTTACCGTTTGGGCCCCAGCATTTT.

The chain couples TRBV6-4 to TRBJ1-2; 7 bases are a match to TRBD1. The CDR3 runs 16 residues. Germline assignment: CDR1 MRHNA and CDR2 SNTAGT. J gave up 4 bases and V 6 bases, and 14 bases lay outside the gene matches. CDR3 loop: CASSPTGTASLYGYTF. Here the CDR3 DNA reads TGTGCCAGCAGCCCTACGGGGACAGCATCTCTCTATGGCTACACCTTC.

The chain recombines TRBV28 with TRBJ2-1; 8 nucleotides line up with TRBD2. CDR1 and CDR2 (germline): MDHEN, SYDVKM. After removal of 6 bases from V and 0 bases from J, the junction contained 7 bases not matched to a gene. This CDR3 spans 16 amino acids. The CDR3 is CASSQSGRSSYNEQFF. For the CDR3, the DNA is TGTGCCAGCAGCCAAAGCGGGAGATCCTCCTACAATGAGCAGTTCTTC.

This chain joins TRBV6-6 and TRBJ2-5, with TRBD1 matching 7 bases. J was trimmed by 5 bases and V by 6 bases; bases with no gene match: 3. From germline, CDR1 is MNHNY and CDR2 SVGAGI (reference sequence). The CDR3 runs to 12 residues. CDR3: CASSRGSETQYF. The DNA of the CDR3 is TGTGCCAGCAGCAGGGGGAGTGAGACCCAGTACTTC.

CDR3: CASSTSGHPDYEQYF. The CDR3 DNA reads as TGTGCCAGCTCTACTAGTGGACATCCTGACTACGAGCAGTACTTC. The V call is TRBV18, the J call TRBJ2-7; perhaps D is TRBD1 or TRBD2 (5 bases each). Trimming stripped 6 bases from V and 3 bases from J, with 18 bases between. This CDR3 contains 15 residues. Germline lookup yields CDR1 KGHSH and CDR2 LQKENI.

This clone was seen only a few times. The chain carries TRBV9 and TRBJ1-3; TRBD1 matches 11 bases. V shed 4 bases, J shed 2 bases, and the junction held 5 bases outside the gene matches. The CDR3 length is 16 residues. Germline V gene data show CDR1 as SGDLS and CDR2 as YYNGEE. The CDR3 region has the DNA TGTGCCAGCAGCCCGGGGGGACAGGGGGCTGGAAACACCATATATTTT. Encoded protein: CASSPGGQGAGNTIYF.

The J gene is TRBJ1-5, the V gene TRBV5-8; perhaps TRBD1 as D (5 bases). V was trimmed by 4 bases and J by 2 bases, leaving 19 bases between them. This CDR3 is 17 amino acids long. Germline CDR1 and CDR2: SGHTS and YDEGEE. DNA of the CDR3: TGTGCCAGCAGCCCCATATTGAGGGGAGTCGGCAATCAGCCCCAGCATTTT. It is translated as CASSPILRGVGNQPQHF.

The chain employs TRBV7-6 and TRBJ2-1; 7 bases map to TRBD2. Germline V gives CDR1 SGHVS, CDR2 FNYEAQ. The CDR3 runs 16 residues. The J segment lost 6 bases and the V segment lost 5 bases, leaving 13 bases of the junction unmatched. For the CDR3, the DNA is TGTGCCAGCAGCCCTCAAACTAGCGTGGGGGGCAATGAGCAGTTCTTC. Its translation is CASSPQTSVGGNEQFF. Full variable domain (rest looked up from reference TRBV7-6 and TRBJ2-1): GAGVSQSPRYKVTKRGQDVALRCDPISGHVSLYWYRQALGQGPEFLTYFNYEAQQDKSGLPNDRFSAERPEGSISTLTIQRTEQRDSAMYRCASSPQTSVGGNEQFFGPGTRLTVL.

This clone was detected only once. This chain uses TRBV11-2 with TRBJ2-5; D is undetermined. CDR3 length equals 15 residues. Germline CDR1 reads SGHAT; CDR2 reads FQNNGV. The germline V and J ends were trimmed by 4 bases and 5 bases, with 17 bases remaining between them. CDR3 in amino acids: CASSSRQTVGETQYF. The CDR3 DNA follows: TGTGCCAGCAGCTCCCGCCAAACCGTCGGGGAGACCCAGTACTTC. Drawing the rest from reference TRBV11-2 and TRBJ2-5, the complete variable domain is EAGVAQSPRYKIIEKRQSVAFWCNPISGHATLYWYQQILGQGPKLLIQFQNNGVVDDSQLPKDRFSAERLKGVDSTLKIQPAKLEDSAVYLCASSSRQTVGETQYFGPGTRLLVL.

This clone was detected once. The V call is TRBV5-6, the J call TRBJ2-2; 8 bases match TRBD1. The CDR3 length is 15 residues. V was clipped by 0 bases and J by 5 bases; unmatched bases: 3. Germline V CDR1 and CDR2: SGHDT, YYEEEE. The CDR3 DNA reads as TGTGCCAGCAGCTTGGGGACAGGGCTTACCGGGGAGCTGTTTTTT. Translation: CASSLGTGLTGELFF.

The J gene is TRBJ1-2, the V gene TRBV24-1; D call uncertain. Trimming took 1 base from V and 0 from J, leaving 5 bases between them. Germline CDR1 reads KGHDR; CDR2 reads SFDVKD. The CDR3 loop spans 14 amino acids. CDR3 DNA sequence: TGTGCCACCAGTGATTTTACCGCTAACTATGGCTACACCTTC. It yields the protein CATSDFTANYGYTF.

The gene calls are TRBV5-4 and TRBJ1-6; D not certain. The V gene lost 3 bases and the J gene lost 7 bases, with 14 bases spanning the gap. The CDR3 totals 15 residues. Germline CDR1 is SGHNT and CDR2 is YYREEE (reference sequence). CDR3 loop: CASSYGHMGNSPLHF. In DNA, the CDR3 is TGTGCCAGCAGCTACGGTCACATGGGGAATTCACCCCTCCACTTT.

V gene TRBV29-1 combines with J gene TRBJ1-3; D is unresolved. This CDR3 comprises 13 residues. V was cut by 1 base and J by 2 bases, with 6 bases left in between. Per the germline V gene, CDR1 is SQVTM and CDR2 is ANQGSEA. CDR3 DNA sequence: TGCAGCGTTGAAGGTGGAGCTGGAAACACCATATATTTT. It codes for CSVEGGAGNTIYF.

The chain couples TRBV27 to TRBJ2-1; 8 bases fit TRBD1. With 4 bases clipped from V and 6 bases from J, the junction kept 8 bases outside the gene matches. The germline V gene has CDR1 MNHEY and CDR2 SMNVEV (reference sequence). The CDR3 consists of 15 residues. The CDR3 loop is CASSSMLTGGNEQFF. The DNA of the CDR3 is TGTGCCAGCAGTTCGATGTTAACAGGGGGCAATGAGCAGTTCTTC.

The rearrangement joins TRBV2 to TRBJ2-7; D remains unclear. With 7 bases removed from V and 0 bases from J, the gap between germline ends came to 13 bases. The CDR3 has 14 residues. Germline CDR1 reads SNHLY; CDR2 reads FYNNEI. The CDR3 is CASTGQDLSYEQYF. Written as DNA, the CDR3 is TGTGCCAGCACGGGCCAGGACCTCTCCTACGAGCAGTACTTC.

The rearrangement uses TRBV5-5 and TRBJ1-2; D may be TRBD1 (6 bases). There are 15 residues in the CDR3. V was shortened by 7 bases and J by 6 bases, with 22 bases between the two germline ends. Per germline, CDR1 SGHKS and CDR2 YYEKEE (reference sequence). CDR3 sequence: CASAPSPGALDGYTF. Here the CDR3 DNA reads TGTGCCAGCGCCCCCTCTCCAGGGGCCCTTGATGGCTACACCTTC. Filled out from reference TRBV5-5 and TRBJ1-2, the complete variable domain reads DAGVTQSPTHLIKTRGQQVTLRCSPISGHKSVSWYQQVLGQGPQFIFQYYEKEERGRGNFPDRFSARQFPNYSSELNVNALLLGDSALYLCASAPSPGALDGYTFGSGTRLTVV.

The V gene is TRBV29-1, the J gene TRBJ2-7, with D perhaps matching TRBD1 (6 bases). The V gene's germline CDR1 is SQVTM and CDR2 ANQGSEA. Deletions cut 3 bases from V and 3 bases from J, with 12 bases between. The CDR3 is 13 amino acids. The chain's CDR3 is CSVEWDMGYEQYF. In DNA, the CDR3 is TGCAGCGTTGAGTGGGACATGGGCTACGAGCAGTACTTC.

V is TRBV7-9 and J is TRBJ2-7, with 8 bases matching TRBD1. This CDR3 is 16 amino acids long. Losses at the gene ends were 5 bases for V and 2 bases for J; bases not matched to a gene: 11. Germline-derived CDR1 and CDR2 are SEHNR and FQNEAQ (reference sequence). The CDR3 here is CASSPWTGNGAYEQYF. The CDR3 coding sequence is TGTGCCAGCAGCCCCTGGACAGGGAACGGGGCCTACGAGCAGTACTTC.

The chain links TRBV7-3 to TRBJ2-7; 9 nucleotides align to TRBD1. This CDR3 is 14 amino acids long. J gave up 6 bases and V 5 bases, and 8 bases lay outside the gene matches. In germline, CDR1 is SGHTA, CDR2 FQGTGA. CDR3 amino acids: CASSPDRGAPEQYF. CDR3 nucleotide sequence: TGTGCCAGCAGCCCTGACAGGGGGGCCCCCGAGCAGTACTTC. Supplemented by reference TRBV7-3 and TRBJ2-7, the full variable domain reads GAGVSQTPSNKVTEKGKYVELRCDPISGHTALYWYRQSLGQGPEFLIYFQGTGAADDSGLPNDRFFAVRPEGSVSTLKIQRTERGDSAVYLCASSPDRGAPEQYFGPGTRLTVT.

The rearrangement joins TRBV3-1 (or the pseudogene TRBV3-2) to TRBJ1-2, with no clear D. Germline V gene sequence: CDR1 LGHDT, CDR2 YNNKEL (reference sequence). Trimming pared 3 bases from V and 6 bases from J, leaving 14 bases between. CDR3 length: 14 amino acids. The CDR3 coding sequence is TGTGCCAGCAGCCAGGTATTATCGGCTGATGGCTACACCTTC. The encoded protein is CASSQVLSADGYTF.

V is TRBV5-1 and J is TRBJ2-3; D remains ambiguous. V was trimmed by 0 bases and J by 1 base, leaving 9 bases between them. This CDR3 has 15 amino acids. Germline-derived CDR1 and CDR2 are SGHRS and YFSETQ. The CDR3 bases are TGCGCCAGCAGCTTGGACAGCGTTGGCACAGATACGCAGTATTTT. It yields the protein CASSLDSVGTDTQYF.

This chain uses TRBV7-9 with TRBJ1-6; 8 nucleotides line up with TRBD1. The CDR3 contains 16 residues. The trim removed 1 base at V and 7 bases at J, leaving 6 bases unmatched. Germline lookup yields CDR1 SEHNR and CDR2 FQNEAQ (reference sequence). DNA of the CDR3: TGTGCCAGCAGCTTAGGACAGGGGCGGCGGAATTCACCCCTCCACTTT. Translating it yields CASSLGQGRRNSPLHF.

The genes are TRBV12-5 and TRBJ1-2; D might be TRBD1 (5 bases). Trimming shortened V by 0 bases and J by 4 bases, and 27 bases separated the two germline ends. Germline CDR1 LGHNT, CDR2 FRNRAP. The CDR3 extends over 20 amino acids. CDR3 nucleotides: TGTGCTAGTGGTTTGGTAACTTGGAAAGGGGACCGCCGATGGGCCTATGGCTACACCTTC. Amino acid sequence: CASGLVTWKGDRRWAYGYTF.

This clone appeared a single time. This rearrangement joins TRBV18 to TRBJ2-2; 10 nucleotides agree with TRBD2. This CDR3 spans 15 amino acids. With V trimmed by 3 bases and J by 4 bases, 2 bases remained unmatched. Germline values: CDR1 KGHSH, CDR2 LQKENI. The CDR3: CASSPASGSTGELFF. The CDR3 coding sequence is TGTGCCAGCTCACCGGCTAGCGGGAGCACCGGGGAGCTGTTTTTT.